The T cell receptor (beta chain) described here comes from a study of T cell responses to AZD1222 COVID-19 vaccine. The protocol was immunoSEQ multiplex PCR, while the TCRdb copy is restricted to in-frame clones and leaves out a portion. The sample records more than 75,000 clones, over 75% being singletons. Note on this clone: Antigen: not known.

With 8 bases clipped from V and 1 base from J, the junction kept 13 bases outside the gene matches. Germline lookup yields CDR1 SEHNR and CDR2 FQNEAQ (reference sequence). This CDR3 is built from 16 residues. Study-wide points: Spike-specific TCR breadth and depth were elevated following two AZD1222 doses. Among those given AZD1222, only 5 to 7 were seropositive at baseline. The donor cohort was predominantly white British with a female majority, and clonal diversity may have been underestimated.

Source: peripheral blood, taken 28 days after the second AZD1222 dose. The sequence came from an adult who received the AZD1222 COVID-19 vaccine. V gene TRBV7-9 combines with J gene TRBJ1-1; TRBD1 matches 7 bases. For the CDR3, the DNA is TGTGCCAGCCGTAGACAGGGCGGCGTGACGAACACTGAAGCTTTCTTT. Translation gives CASRRQGGVTNTEAFF.